One sample yielded the 10 T cell receptor beta chains listed below, sequenced in a study of T cell clones after liver transplantation. Only in-frame clones appear in the TCRdb table, and some are missing; sequencing was by immunoSEQ multiplex PCR. Of 8,400 or so clones listed, under 90% are singletons. Specimen: CD8+ T cells from blood, collected before liver transplant. These receptors all come from a human donor who received a liver transplant.

The chain combines TRBV6-1 with TRBJ1-5; 10 bases match TRBD1. The CDR3 runs to 17 residues. Germline lookup yields CDR1 MNHNS and CDR2 SASEGT. With V trimmed by 0 bases and J by 2 bases, 4 bases remained unmatched. The DNA of the CDR3 is TGTGCCAGCAGTGAAGCGGGACAGGGGACTGGCAATCAGCCCCAGCATTTT. Protein product: CASSEAGQGTGNQPQHF.

This chain connects TRBV7-3 to TRBJ1-1, with D possibly being TRBD1 (6 bases). The CDR3 runs to 14 residues. Germline CDR1 is SGHTA and CDR2 is FQGTGA. V dropped 5 bases and J dropped 4 bases, with 14 bases sitting between them. This chain's CDR3 is CASSPSRGATEAFF. The CDR3 DNA follows: TGTGCCAGCAGCCCGAGCAGGGGTGCCACTGAAGCTTTCTTT.

Relative to its sample, this clone is medium-sized. The rearrangement joins TRBV13 to TRBJ2-1; maybe TRBD2 (5 bases). Trimming cost V 5 bases and J 0 bases, with 11 bases left between them. CDR3 length equals 15 residues. CDR1 is PRHDT, CDR2 FYEKMQ, per germline (reference sequence). This chain's CDR3 is CASSTDSSSYNEQFF. The CDR3 nucleotides are TGTGCCAGCAGCACGGACTCGAGCTCCTACAATGAGCAGTTCTTC.

The J gene is TRBJ1-2, the V gene TRBV4-1, with TRBD1 as a possible D gene (6 bases). Germline V gene data show CDR1 as MGHRA and CDR2 as YSYEKL. Trimming pared 2 bases from V and 3 bases from J, leaving 16 bases between. The CDR3 length is 16 residues. The DNA for the CDR3 is TGCGCCAGCAGCCAAACCACAGGGAGCGATTACTATGGCTACACCTTC. It is translated as CASSQTTGSDYYGYTF.

The rearrangement links TRBV7-9 to TRBJ1-1; a possible D gene is TRBD1 (6 bases). V was shortened by 5 bases and J by 1 base, with 14 bases between the two germline ends. This CDR3 spans 15 amino acids. Germline V lookup: CDR1 SEHNR, CDR2 FQNEAQ (reference sequence). The CDR3 region is CASSRTGWGNTEAFF. The CDR3 DNA sequence: TGTGCCAGCAGCCGTACAGGGTGGGGGAACACTGAAGCTTTCTTT.

By its share, this clone is medium-sized. V gene TRBV7-9 combines with J gene TRBJ1-1; D remains unclear. The CDR3 length is 13 residues. Trimming took off 5 bases at V and 6 bases at J, with 13 bases between the two ends. Germline CDR1 is SEHNR and CDR2 is FQNEAQ (reference sequence). DNA for the CDR3: TGTGCCAGCAGCCCTCCCCCCGGGGCTGAAGCTTTCTTT. This gives the protein CASSPPPGAEAFF.

This clone showed up just a few times. The chain employs TRBV5-4 and TRBJ1-1; no reliable D call. From germline, CDR1 is SGHNT and CDR2 YYREEE (reference sequence). The CDR3 has 13 amino acids. Trimming stripped 1 base from V and 0 bases from J, with 4 bases between. The CDR3 DNA is TGTGCCAGCAGCTTGACAATGAACACTGAAGCTTTCTTT. This codes for CASSLTMNTEAFF.

The chain recombines TRBV9 with TRBJ2-2, with a weak D call TRBD2 (6 bases). The germline gives CDR1 SGDLS, CDR2 YYNGEE. The CDR3 sequence is 12 residues long. Trimming cost V 3 bases and J 8 bases, with 8 bases left between them. Here the CDR3 DNA reads TGTGCCAGCAGCGAGGGAGGAGGGGAGCTGTTTTTT. It specifies CASSEGGGELFF.

This clone was counted between two and nine times. The V gene is TRBV11-2, the J gene TRBJ2-7; 8 positions agree with TRBD2. The CDR3 loop spans 14 amino acids. From germline, CDR1 is SGHAT and CDR2 FQNNGV. J gave up 3 bases and V 5 bases, and 6 bases lay outside the gene matches. CDR3 protein: CASSIGGADYEQYF. The CDR3 DNA is TGTGCCAGCAGCATCGGGGGGGCGGACTACGAGCAGTACTTC.

This rearrangement joins TRBV4-1 to TRBJ2-7; 8 positions agree with TRBD1. The CDR3 has 14 residues. Trimming at V came to 4 bases and at J to 3 bases, leaving 5 bases not matched to a gene. CDR1 and CDR2 (germline): MGHRA, YSYEKL. CDR3 sequence (DNA): TGCGCCAGCAGCCCAGAAGGACAGGGCTACGAGCAGTACTTC. It codes for CASSPEGQGYEQYF.